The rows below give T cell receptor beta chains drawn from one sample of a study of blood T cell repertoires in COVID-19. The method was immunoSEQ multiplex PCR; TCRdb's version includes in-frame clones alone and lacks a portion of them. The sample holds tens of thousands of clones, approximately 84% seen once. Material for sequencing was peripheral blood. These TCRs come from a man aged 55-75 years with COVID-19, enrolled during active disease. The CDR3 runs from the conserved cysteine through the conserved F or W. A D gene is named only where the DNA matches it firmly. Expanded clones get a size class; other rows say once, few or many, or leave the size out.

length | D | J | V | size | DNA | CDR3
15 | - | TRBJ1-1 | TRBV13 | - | TGTGCCAGCAGTCACGACAATACAGGGAACACTGAAGCTTTCTTT | CASSHDNTGNTEAFF
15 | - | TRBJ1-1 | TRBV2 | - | TGTGCCAGCAGTGAGTCTCCTTCGGTGAACACTGAAGCTTTCTTT | CASSESPSVNTEAFF
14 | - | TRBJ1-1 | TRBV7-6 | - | TGTGCCAGCAGCTTCCCACAGCCGAACACTGAAGCTTTCTTT | CASSFPQPNTEAFF
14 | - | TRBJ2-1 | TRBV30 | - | TGTGCCTGTTCGGGTCCCTCGGGATACAATGAGCAGTTCTTC | CACSGPSGYNEQFF
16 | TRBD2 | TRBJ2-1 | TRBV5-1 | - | TGCGCCAGCAGCTTGGAAGGGACTAGCGGGATTAATGAGCAGTTCTTC | CASSLEGTSGINEQFF
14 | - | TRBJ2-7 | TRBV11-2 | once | TGTGCCAGCAGCTTAGACAAACAGCTCTACGAGCAGTACTTC | CASSLDKQLYEQYF
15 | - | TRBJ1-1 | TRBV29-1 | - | TGCAGCGTTGGGGGCAGGGGCACCATGAACACTGAAGCTTTCTTT | CSVGGRGTMNTEAFF
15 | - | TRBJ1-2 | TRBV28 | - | TGTGCCAGCTATAACGGGCCCACAGGGAACTATGGCTACACCTTC | CASYNGPTGNYGYTF
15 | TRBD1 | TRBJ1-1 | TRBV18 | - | TGTGCCAGCTCCCCTCTAGGGACAGAGAACACTGAAGCTTTCTTT | CASSPLGTENTEAFF
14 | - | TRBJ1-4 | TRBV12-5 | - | TGTGCTAGTGGTTTCGGTGGAACTAATGAAAAACTGTTTTTT | CASGFGGTNEKLFF
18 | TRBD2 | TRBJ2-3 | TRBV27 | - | TGTGCCAGCAGTTTGGGGATACTAGCGGGGCTAAGCACAGATACGCAGTATTTT | CASSLGILAGLSTDTQYF
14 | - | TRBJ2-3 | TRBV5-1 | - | TGCGCCAGCAGCTTGGTATTTCTAGCCGATACGCAGTATTTT | CASSLVFLADTQYF
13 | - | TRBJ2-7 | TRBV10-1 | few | TGCGCCAGCAGTCGACAGGATCCCTACGAGCAGTACTTC | CASSRQDPYEQYF
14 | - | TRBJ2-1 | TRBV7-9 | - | TGTGCCAGCAGCTTAGTTGGCGGGTACAATGAGCAGTTCTTC | CASSLVGGYNEQFF
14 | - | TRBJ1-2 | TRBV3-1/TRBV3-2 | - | TGTGCCAGCGGCAAGGGCGGGGGTGACTATGGCTACACCTTC | CASGKGGGDYGYTF
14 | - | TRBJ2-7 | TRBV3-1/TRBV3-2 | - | TGTGCCAGCAGCCAAGAAGGGGGACGGTACGAGCAGTACTTC | CASSQEGGRYEQYF
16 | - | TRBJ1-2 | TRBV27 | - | TGTGCCAGCAGTTTTTATGGCCAGGACACACACTATGGCTACACCTTC | CASSFYGQDTHYGYTF
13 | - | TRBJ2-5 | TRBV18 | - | TGTGCCAGCTCACCCTTGTCCCCGGAGACCCAGTACTTC | CASSPLSPETQYF
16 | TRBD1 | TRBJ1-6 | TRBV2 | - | TGTGCCAGCAAGACGACAGGGGGCTCTGGGAATTCACCCCTCCACTTT | CASKTTGGSGNSPLHF
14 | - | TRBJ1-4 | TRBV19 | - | TGTGCCAGTAGGATGGACATATTAACAGAAAAACTGTTTTTT | CASRMDILTEKLFF
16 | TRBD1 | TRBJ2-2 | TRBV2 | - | TGTGCCGGAAGCCGGGACAGGGACGTGTTTGCCGGGGAGCTGTTTTTT | CAGSRDRDVFAGELFF
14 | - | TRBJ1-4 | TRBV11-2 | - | TGTGCCAGCAGCTCCGCCCGACAGGCTGAAAAACTGTTTTTT | CASSSARQAEKLFF
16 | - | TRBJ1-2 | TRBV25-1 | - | TGTGCCAGCACTCCAGCGGGGACGGAGTCTAACTATGGCTACACCTTC | CASTPAGTESNYGYTF
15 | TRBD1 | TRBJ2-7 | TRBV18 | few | TGTGCCAGCTCACCCCCGGGACAGGGGTCCTACGAGCAGTACTTC | CASSPPGQGSYEQYF
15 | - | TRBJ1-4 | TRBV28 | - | TGTGCCAGCAACGGGCAGGGCGCTGCTAATGAAAAACTGTTTTTT | CASNGQGAANEKLFF
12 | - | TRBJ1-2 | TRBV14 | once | TGTGCCAGCAGCCAGAGTAACTATGGCTACACCTTC | CASSQSNYGYTF
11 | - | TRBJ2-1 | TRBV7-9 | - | TGTGCCAGCAGCGTGGACAGTCGGCAGTTCTTC | CASSVDSRQFF
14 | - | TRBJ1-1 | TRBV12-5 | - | TGTGCTAGTGGAACCTATGCTAGTAGCACTGAAGCTTTCTTT | CASGTYASSTEAFF
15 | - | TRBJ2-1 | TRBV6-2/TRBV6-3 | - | TGTGCCAGCAGTTTCCGGTCGTATGTCCACAATGAGCAGTTCTTC | CASSFRSYVHNEQFF
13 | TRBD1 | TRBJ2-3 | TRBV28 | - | TGTGCCACCCAACCTGACAGGGGAGATACGCAGTATTTT | CATQPDRGDTQYF
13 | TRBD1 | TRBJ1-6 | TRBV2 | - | TGTGCCAGCAGTCAACAGGGGAGTTCACCCCTCCACTTT | CASSQQGSSPLHF
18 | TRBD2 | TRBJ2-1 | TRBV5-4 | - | TGTGCCAGCAGTCGTGGAGGACTAGCGGGGGCCGACTACAATGAGCAGTTCTTC | CASSRGGLAGADYNEQFF
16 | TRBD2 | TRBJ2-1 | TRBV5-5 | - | TGTGCCAGCAGCCCCAACCGCGGGACTACTATCCATGAGCAGTTCTTC | CASSPNRGTTIHEQFF
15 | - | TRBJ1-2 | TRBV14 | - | TGTGCCAGCAGCCAAGACCCCACGGGAGGGCTTGGCTACACCTTC | CASSQDPTGGLGYTF
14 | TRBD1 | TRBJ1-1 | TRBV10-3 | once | TGTGCCATCAAAGGGACAGGGGCGGACACTGAAGCTTTCTTT | CAIKGTGADTEAFF
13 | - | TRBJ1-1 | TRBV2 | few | TGTGCCAGCCCCCAGGGGACGAACACTGAAGCTTTCTTT | CASPQGTNTEAFF
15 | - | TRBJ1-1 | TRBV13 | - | TGTGCCAGCAGCTTAGTTGACAGACTCAACACTGAAGCTTTCTTT | CASSLVDRLNTEAFF
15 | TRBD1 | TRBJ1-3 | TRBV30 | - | TGTGCCTGGAGTCACGGGCAGGGGGCTGGAAACACCATATATTTT | CAWSHGQGAGNTIYF
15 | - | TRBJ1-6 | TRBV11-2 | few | TGTGCCAGCAGCTCCCTGCAGGGGCTCAATTCACCCCTCCACTTT | CASSSLQGLNSPLHF
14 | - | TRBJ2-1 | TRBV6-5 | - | TGTGCCAGCAGGGGGGACTTAGGGTACAATGAGCAGTTCTTC | CASRGDLGYNEQFF
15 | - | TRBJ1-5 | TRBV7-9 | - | TGTGCCAGCAGCCAGGCGGGGGGCGGCAATCAGCCCCAGCATTTT | CASSQAGGGNQPQHF